Listed here are 4 T cell receptor beta chains from one sample, sequenced in a study of blood T cells in healthy people across ages. Then a second PCR, running roughly 6 to 11 cycles, was carried out with a sample-barcoded 5' primer and a J-beta primer mix. TCRdb reanalysed the 5' RACE reads using MiXCR and keeps one entry per CDR3 protein. The table has about 1.6 million distinct CDR3 sequences, 30% to 35% seen once. Input material: blood. These receptors were taken from a woman in her 30s in good health.

The V and J genes are TRBV28 and TRBJ2-7, with a possible D match to TRBD2 (5 bases). V lost 8 bases and J lost 4, with 18 bases in between. Germline-derived CDR1 and CDR2 are MDHEN and SYDVKM. The CDR3 length is 14 residues. Here the CDR3 DNA reads TGTGCCAGCGTAGCGTCCGGTCGGGCTTACGAGCAGTACTTC. Residues: CASVASGRAYEQYF.

This clonotype has only one observation. V and J are TRBV21-1 and TRBJ2-2; the D call TRBD2 from the table was never checked on the DNA. TRBV21-1 is reported as a pseudogene. This CDR3 comprises 15 residues. CDR3 protein: CASSNQRDFTGELFF. Written as DNA, the CDR3 is TGTGCCAGCAGCAATCAGCGGGACTTCACCGGGGAGCTGTTTTTT.

This clonotype was found a few times. The chain combines TRBV5-1 with TRBJ2-7; D may be TRBD2 (6 bases). This CDR3 has 18 residues. Germline CDR1 is SGHRS and CDR2 is YFSETQ. Trimming left V 7 bases short and J 2 bases short, with 28 bases between. The CDR3 DNA reads as TGCGCCAGCCGTGGGAACCAGGGTGCGGGGAAGCCTGCCTACGAGCAGTACTTC. It yields the protein CASRGNQGAGKPAYEQYF. Supplemented by reference TRBV5-1 and TRBJ2-7, the full variable domain reads KAGVTQTPRYLIKTRGQQVTLSCSPISGHRSVSWYQQTPGQGLQFLFEYFSETQRNKGNFPGRFSGRQFSNSRSEMNVSTLELGDSALYLCASRGNQGAGKPAYEQYFGPGTRLTVT.

This clonotype was detected only a few times. J is TRBJ2-2 and V is TRBV5-5; D ambiguous. The CDR3 has 16 amino acids. V was pared by 8 bases and J by 6 bases, with 23 bases between. Germline V gives CDR1 SGHKS, CDR2 YYEKEE (reference sequence). This CDR3 reads CASSLLRASTPGELFF. As DNA, the CDR3 is TGTGCCAGTAGCCTTCTACGGGCTTCCACCCCCGGGGAGCTGTTTTTT. The whole variable domain, remainder taken from reference TRBV5-5 and TRBJ2-2, is DAGVTQSPTHLIKTRGQQVTLRCSPISGHKSVSWYQQVLGQGPQFIFQYYEKEERGRGNFPDRFSARQFPNYSSELNVNALLLGDSALYLCASSLLRASTPGELFFGEGSRLTVL.